Below, one T cell receptor (beta chain) is given with its context. V was shortened by 2 bases and J by 3 bases, with 10 bases between the two germline ends. The CDR3 covers 14 residues. The germline V gene encodes CDR1 MNHEY and CDR2 SVGAGI. This entry comes from a study of PD-L1 blockade in urothelial cancer. Data came from immunoSEQ multiplex PCR; TCRdb stores just in-frame clones and leaves some out. Of around 45,000 clones in the sample, approximately 78% were seen once. Sample time point: pretreatment peripheral blood. This sequence originates from a man aged 50 to 59 with urothelial cancer. The rearrangement joins TRBV6-5 to TRBJ1-2; no clear D. The sample was PBMCs, taken around atezolizumab (anti-PD-L1) treatment. CDR3 protein: CASSYAEDYYGYTF. In DNA, the CDR3 is TGTGCCAGCAGTTACGCCGAGGATTACTATGGCTACACCTTC.